This is a list of T cell receptor beta chains from one sample in a study of control samples from healthy donors and cancer patients. The method was immunoSEQ multiplex PCR; TCRdb's version includes in-frame clones alone and lacks a portion of them. The sample lists about 140,000 clones, roughly nine tenths occurring once. Sequences were obtained from blood. The receptors shown here come from a man in his late teens or twenties in good health. Each CDR3 is given with its conserved first and last residue. A D gene is named only where the DNA matches it firmly. The size entry is marked missing in some rows and otherwise reads once, few, many or a size class.

J: TRBJ2-1
size: .
V: TRBV5-4
D: TRBD2
DNA: TGTGCCAGCAGCTTGACCAGCGGGGGGCTCAATGAGCAGTTCTTC
CDR3: CASSLTSGGLNEQFF

J: TRBJ1-2
size: .
V: TRBV5-1
D: .
DNA: TGCGCCAGCAGCCTCGGACAGTCAGAGGGTGGCTACACCTTC
CDR3: CASSLGQSEGGYTF

J: TRBJ2-5
size: .
V: TRBV6-5
D: TRBD1
DNA: TGTGCCAGCAGTTACTCTTGGGACAGCCAAGAGACCCAGTACTTC
CDR3: CASSYSWDSQETQYF

J: TRBJ2-7
size: .
V: TRBV7-2
D: .
DNA: TGTGCCAGCAGCTTAAGAGGGGGGGCCCACGAGCAGTACTTC
CDR3: CASSLRGGAHEQYF

J: TRBJ2-6
size: .
V: TRBV4-3
D: .
DNA: TGCGCCAGCAGCCAAGACTCTACGGGTTCTGGGGCCAACGTCCTGACTTTC
CDR3: CASSQDSTGSGANVLTF

J: TRBJ2-1
size: .
V: TRBV6-6
D: TRBD2
DNA: TGTGCCAGCAGCAAACGTAGCGGGGGGACCCACAATGAGCAGTTCTTC
CDR3: CASSKRSGGTHNEQFF

J: TRBJ1-4
size: .
V: TRBV4-1
D: TRBD1
DNA: TGCGCCAGCAGCCGAGTCGAGGGCAGGGGGGATGAAAAACTGTTTTTT
CDR3: CASSRVEGRGDEKLFF

J: TRBJ1-2
size: .
V: TRBV28
D: TRBD1
DNA: TGTGCCAGCAGTCCGGGGACAGGGGGCTTAACCCCCACCTTC
CDR3: CASSPGTGGLTPTF

J: TRBJ2-1
size: .
V: TRBV3-1/TRBV3-2
D: TRBD2
DNA: TGTGCCAGCAGCCAACCAGGGACTAGCGGGGCCCCAGGACAGTTCTTC
CDR3: CASSQPGTSGAPGQFF

J: TRBJ2-7
size: .
V: TRBV18
D: .
DNA: TGTGCCAGCTCACCACCCGACAGACACGAGCAGTACTTC
CDR3: CASSPPDRHEQYF

J: TRBJ2-5
size: .
V: TRBV19
D: .
DNA: TGTGCCAGTAGTATAGTTGGGGGCGGCGAGACCCAGTACTTC
CDR3: CASSIVGGGETQYF

J: TRBJ2-5
size: .
V: TRBV7-2
D: .
DNA: TGTGCCAGCAGCCTGAGGGGCCCCGGCCAAGAGACCCAGTACTTC
CDR3: CASSLRGPGQETQYF

J: TRBJ2-1
size: .
V: TRBV11-2
D: .
DNA: TGTGCCAGCAGCATATCAGGACAGTACAATGAGCAGTTCTTC
CDR3: CASSISGQYNEQFF

J: TRBJ1-1
size: .
V: TRBV27
D: .
DNA: TGTGCCAGCAGTTGGGGCGGGAACACTGAAGCTTTCTTT
CDR3: CASSWGGNTEAFF

J: TRBJ2-5
size: once
V: TRBV4-1
D: .
DNA: TGCGCCAGCAGCCAACGGGGGGCGAGGGAGACCCAGTACTTC
CDR3: CASSQRGARETQYF

J: TRBJ2-5
size: .
V: TRBV11-2
D: .
DNA: TGTGCCAGCAGCTCCTTTCTGGACGACAAGCCGGGTGAGACCCAGTACTTC
CDR3: CASSSFLDDKPGETQYF

J: TRBJ2-1
size: .
V: TRBV14
D: TRBD2
DNA: TGTGCCAGCAGCCCTAGGACTAGCGGGCACAGGGAGTTCTTC
CDR3: CASSPRTSGHREFF

J: TRBJ2-7
size: .
V: TRBV20-1
D: .
DNA: TGCAGTGCTAGTTTATACAGGGACGAGCAGTACTTC
CDR3: CSASLYRDEQYF

J: TRBJ2-7
size: .
V: TRBV7-9
D: .
DNA: TGTGCCAGCAGCCTCGTGGCCGGTTCCTACGAGCAGTACTTC
CDR3: CASSLVAGSYEQYF

J: TRBJ2-5
size: .
V: TRBV3-1/TRBV3-2
D: TRBD2
DNA: TGTGCCAGCAGCCAACGCGGGGGGAAACAAGAGACCCAGTACTTC
CDR3: CASSQRGGKQETQYF

J: TRBJ1-2
size: .
V: TRBV28
D: .
DNA: TGTGCCAGCAGTCCTCCCTGGGGTAGCAACTATGGCTACACCTTC
CDR3: CASSPPWGSNYGYTF

J: TRBJ2-5
size: once
V: TRBV5-4
D: TRBD1
DNA: TGTGCCAGCAGCCCTGGGACAGGTGATCAAGAGACCCAGTACTTC
CDR3: CASSPGTGDQETQYF

J: TRBJ1-4
size: .
V: TRBV18
D: .
DNA: TGTGCCAGCTCACCACGTACTAATGAAAAACTGTTTTTT
CDR3: CASSPRTNEKLFF